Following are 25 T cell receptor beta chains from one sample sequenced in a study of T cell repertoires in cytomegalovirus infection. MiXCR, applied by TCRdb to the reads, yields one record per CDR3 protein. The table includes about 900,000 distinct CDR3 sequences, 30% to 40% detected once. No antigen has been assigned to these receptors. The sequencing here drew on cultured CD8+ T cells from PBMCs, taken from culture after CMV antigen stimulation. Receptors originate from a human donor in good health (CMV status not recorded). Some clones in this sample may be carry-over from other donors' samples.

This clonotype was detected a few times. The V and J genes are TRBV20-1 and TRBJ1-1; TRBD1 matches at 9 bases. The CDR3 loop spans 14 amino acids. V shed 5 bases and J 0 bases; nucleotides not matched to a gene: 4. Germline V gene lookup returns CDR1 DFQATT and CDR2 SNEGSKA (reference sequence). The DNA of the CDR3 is TGCAGTGCTCTTACAGGGGGCTTGAACACTGAAGCTTTCTTT. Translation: CSALTGGLNTEAFF.

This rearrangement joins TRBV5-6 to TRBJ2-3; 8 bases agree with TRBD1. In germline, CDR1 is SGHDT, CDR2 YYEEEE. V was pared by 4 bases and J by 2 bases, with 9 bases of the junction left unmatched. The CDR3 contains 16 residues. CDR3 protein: CASSQTGTGNTDTQYF. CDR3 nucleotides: TGTGCCAGCAGCCAAACCGGGACAGGCAACACAGATACGCAGTATTTT.

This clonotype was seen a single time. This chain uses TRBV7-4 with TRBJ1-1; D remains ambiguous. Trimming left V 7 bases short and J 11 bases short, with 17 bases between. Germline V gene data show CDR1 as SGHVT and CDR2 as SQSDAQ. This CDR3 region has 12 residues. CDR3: CASTPQGNEAFF. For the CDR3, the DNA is TGTGCCAGCACCCCCCAAGGGAACGAGGCTTTCTTT.

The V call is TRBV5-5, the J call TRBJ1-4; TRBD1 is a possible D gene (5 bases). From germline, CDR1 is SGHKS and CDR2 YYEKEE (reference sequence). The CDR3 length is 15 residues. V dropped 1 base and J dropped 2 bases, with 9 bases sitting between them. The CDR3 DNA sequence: TGTGCCAGCAGCTTGCCAGGGACGACTAATGAAAAACTGTTTTTT. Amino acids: CASSLPGTTNEKLFF.

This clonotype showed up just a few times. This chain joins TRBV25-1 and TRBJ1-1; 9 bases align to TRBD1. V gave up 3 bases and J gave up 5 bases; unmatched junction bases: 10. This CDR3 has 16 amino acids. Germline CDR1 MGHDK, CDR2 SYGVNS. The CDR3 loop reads CASSDFFWTGETEAFF. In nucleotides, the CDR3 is TGTGCCAGCAGTGACTTTTTTTGGACAGGGGAGACTGAAGCTTTCTTT.

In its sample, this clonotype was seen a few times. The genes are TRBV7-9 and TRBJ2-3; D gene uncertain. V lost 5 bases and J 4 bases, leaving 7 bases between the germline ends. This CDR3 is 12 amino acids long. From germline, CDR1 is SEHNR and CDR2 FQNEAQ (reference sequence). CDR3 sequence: CASSPDPDTQYF. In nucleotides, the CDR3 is TGTGCCAGCAGCCCAGATCCAGATACGCAGTATTTT.

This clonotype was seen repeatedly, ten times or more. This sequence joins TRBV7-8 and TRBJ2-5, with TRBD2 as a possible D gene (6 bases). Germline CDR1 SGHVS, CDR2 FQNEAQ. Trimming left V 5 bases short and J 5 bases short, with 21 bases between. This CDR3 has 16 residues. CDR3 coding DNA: TGTGCCAGCAGCCTCCTGGGAGAGCTAGCGAGGGAGACCCAGTACTTC. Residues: CASSLLGELARETQYF.

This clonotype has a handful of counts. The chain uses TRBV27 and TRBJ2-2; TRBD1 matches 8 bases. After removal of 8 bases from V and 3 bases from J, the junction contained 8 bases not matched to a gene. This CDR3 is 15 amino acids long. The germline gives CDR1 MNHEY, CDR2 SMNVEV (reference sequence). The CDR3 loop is CASFSTGAYTGELFF. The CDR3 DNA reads TGTGCCAGCTTCTCGACAGGGGCGTACACCGGGGAGCTGTTTTTT.

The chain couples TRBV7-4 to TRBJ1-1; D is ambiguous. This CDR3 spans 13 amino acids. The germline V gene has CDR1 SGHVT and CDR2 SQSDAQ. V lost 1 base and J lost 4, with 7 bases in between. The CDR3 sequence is CASSLESTTEAFF. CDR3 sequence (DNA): TGTGCCAGCAGCTTAGAATCAACCACTGAAGCTTTCTTT.

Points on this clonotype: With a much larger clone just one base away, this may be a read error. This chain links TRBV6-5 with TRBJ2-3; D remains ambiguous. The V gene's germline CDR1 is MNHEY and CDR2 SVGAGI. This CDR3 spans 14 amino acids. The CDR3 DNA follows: TGTGCCAGCGGTTACTCAACCTACACAGATACGCAGTATTTT. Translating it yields CASGYSTYTDTQYF.

This CDR3 is CASSSQDRDFNEQFF. CDR3 DNA sequence: TGTGCCAGCAGCTCCCAGGACAGGGATTTCAATGAGCAGTTCTTC. The chain couples TRBV5-6 to TRBJ2-1; 8 bases agree with TRBD1. This CDR3 contains 15 residues. With 3 bases clipped from V and 6 bases from J, the junction kept 8 bases outside the gene matches. Germline values: CDR1 SGHDT, CDR2 YYEEEE.

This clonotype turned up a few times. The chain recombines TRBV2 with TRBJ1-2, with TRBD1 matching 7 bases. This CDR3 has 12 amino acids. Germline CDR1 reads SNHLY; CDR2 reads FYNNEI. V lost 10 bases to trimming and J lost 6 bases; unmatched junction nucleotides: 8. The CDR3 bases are TGTGCCACCCAGGGGGAATTCAATGGCTACACCTTC. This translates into CATQGEFNGYTF.

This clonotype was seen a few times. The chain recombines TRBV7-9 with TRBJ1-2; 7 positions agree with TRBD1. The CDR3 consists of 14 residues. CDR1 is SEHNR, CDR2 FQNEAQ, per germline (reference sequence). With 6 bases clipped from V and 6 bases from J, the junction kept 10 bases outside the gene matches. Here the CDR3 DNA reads TGTGCCAGCAGTCGTACAGGGGACGTTGATGGCTACACCTTC. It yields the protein CASSRTGDVDGYTF.

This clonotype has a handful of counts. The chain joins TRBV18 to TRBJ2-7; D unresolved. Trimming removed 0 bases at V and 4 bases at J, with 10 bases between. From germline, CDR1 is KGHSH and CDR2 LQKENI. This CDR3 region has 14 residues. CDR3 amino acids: CASSPPGEPYEQYV. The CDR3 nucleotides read TGTGCCAGCTCACCACCAGGAGAACCTTACGAGCAGTACGTC.

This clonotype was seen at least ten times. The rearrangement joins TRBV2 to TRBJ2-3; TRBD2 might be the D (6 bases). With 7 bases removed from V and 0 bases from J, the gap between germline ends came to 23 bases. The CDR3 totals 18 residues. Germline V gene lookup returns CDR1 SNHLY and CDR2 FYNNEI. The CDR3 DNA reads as TGTGCCAGCAATCCCCCTTGGTGGGGGGAGACTAGCACAGATACGCAGTATTTT. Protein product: CASNPPWWGETSTDTQYF. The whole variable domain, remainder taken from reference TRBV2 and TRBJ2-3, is EPEVTQTPSHQVTQMGQEVILRCVPISNHLYFYWYRQILGQKVEFLVSFYNNEISEKSEIFDDQFSVERPDGSNFTLKIRSTKLEDSAMYFCASNPPWWGETSTDTQYFGPGTRLTVL.

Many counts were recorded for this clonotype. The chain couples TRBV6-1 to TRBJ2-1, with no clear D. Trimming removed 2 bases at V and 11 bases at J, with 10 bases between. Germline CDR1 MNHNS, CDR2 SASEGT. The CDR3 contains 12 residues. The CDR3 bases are TGTGCCAGCAGTGAATCCTCCCGCAAGCAGTTCTTC. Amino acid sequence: CASSESSRKQFF.

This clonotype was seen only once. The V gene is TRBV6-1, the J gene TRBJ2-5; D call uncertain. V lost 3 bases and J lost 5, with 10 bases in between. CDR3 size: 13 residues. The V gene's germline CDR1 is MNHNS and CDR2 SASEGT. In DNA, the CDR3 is TGTGCCAGCAGTGAGCTAGACGTGGAGACCCAGTACTTC. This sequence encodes CASSELDVETQYF.

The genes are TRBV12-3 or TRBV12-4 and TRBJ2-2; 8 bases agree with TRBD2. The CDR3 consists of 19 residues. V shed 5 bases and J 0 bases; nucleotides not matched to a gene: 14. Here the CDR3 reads CASSPGRGEAWANTGELFF. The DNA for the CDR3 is TGTGCCAGCAGTCCAGGGCGGGGGGAGGCTTGGGCGAACACCGGGGAGCTGTTTTTT.

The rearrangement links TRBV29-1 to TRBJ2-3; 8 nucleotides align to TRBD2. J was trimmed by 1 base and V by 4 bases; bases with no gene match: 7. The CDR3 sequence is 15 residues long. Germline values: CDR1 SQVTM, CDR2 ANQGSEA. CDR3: CSVGPSGGRTDTQYF. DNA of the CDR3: TGCAGCGTTGGCCCTTCGGGGGGGCGCACAGATACGCAGTATTTT.

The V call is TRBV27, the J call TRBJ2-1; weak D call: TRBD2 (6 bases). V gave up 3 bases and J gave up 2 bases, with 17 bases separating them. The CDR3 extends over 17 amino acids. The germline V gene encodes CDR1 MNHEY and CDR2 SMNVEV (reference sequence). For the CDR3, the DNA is TGTGCCAGCAGTTTGCCCCCGGGACTCAGACCCTACAATGAGCAGTTCTTC. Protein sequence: CASSLPPGLRPYNEQFF.

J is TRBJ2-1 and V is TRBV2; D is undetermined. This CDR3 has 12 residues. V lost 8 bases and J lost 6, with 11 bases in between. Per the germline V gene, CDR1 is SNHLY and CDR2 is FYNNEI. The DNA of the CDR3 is TGTGCCAGCCCAGCGAGACGCAATGAGCAGTTCTTC. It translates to CASPARRNEQFF.

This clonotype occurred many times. CDR3 in amino acids: CASSPLAESSYEQYF. The CDR3 DNA reads TGTGCCAGCAGCCCCTTGGCCGAGAGCTCCTACGAGCAGTACTTC. This chain uses TRBV7-2 with TRBJ2-7; D unclear. V shed 5 bases and J shed 0 bases, with 14 bases lying between them. Looked up from germline, CDR1 is SGHTA and CDR2 is FQGNSA. The length of the CDR3 is 15 residues.

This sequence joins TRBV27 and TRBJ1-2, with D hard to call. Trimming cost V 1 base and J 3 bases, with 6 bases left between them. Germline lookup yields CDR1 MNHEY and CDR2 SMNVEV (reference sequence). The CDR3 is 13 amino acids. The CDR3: CASSLFGDYGYTF. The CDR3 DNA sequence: TGTGCCAGCAGTTTATTCGGGGACTATGGCTACACCTTC.

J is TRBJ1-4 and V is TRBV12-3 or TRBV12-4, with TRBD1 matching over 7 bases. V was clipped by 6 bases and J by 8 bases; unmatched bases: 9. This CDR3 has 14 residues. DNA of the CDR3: TGTGCCAGCAGGCCGACAGGGATTCTCGAAAAACTGTTTTTT. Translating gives CASRPTGILEKLFF.

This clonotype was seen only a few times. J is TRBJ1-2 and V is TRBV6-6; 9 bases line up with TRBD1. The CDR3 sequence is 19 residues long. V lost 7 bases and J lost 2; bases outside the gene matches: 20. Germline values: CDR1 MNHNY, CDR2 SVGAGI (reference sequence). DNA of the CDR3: TGTGCCAGCACCACCCATAGGGGACAGGGTCCGTGGCAGAACTATGGCTACACCTTC. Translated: CASTTHRGQGPWQNYGYTF.